The 27 T cell receptor beta chains listed next were all sequenced from one sample in a study of blood T cell repertoires in COVID-19. The assay was immunoSEQ multiplex PCR, and TCRdb's table has in-frame clones only and misses some. The table lists 90,000 to 100,000 clones, roughly 87% of them singletons. The specimen sequenced was peripheral blood. Every receptor here comes from a man older than 75 with acute or convalescent COVID-19.

This clone appeared once. The gene calls are TRBV27 and TRBJ2-7, with TRBD2 matching 9 bases. Germline assignment: CDR1 MNHEY and CDR2 SMNVEV (reference sequence). Losses at the gene ends were 3 bases for V and 6 bases for J; bases not matched to a gene: 12. CDR3 length equals 16 residues. This chain's CDR3 is CASSFMASGEKGEQYF. The DNA of the CDR3 is TGTGCCAGCAGTTTCATGGCTAGCGGGGAGAAGGGCGAGCAGTACTTC.

The J gene is TRBJ2-3, the V gene TRBV4-2, with TRBD2 matching over 8 bases. Germline assignment: CDR1 LGHNA and CDR2 YNFKEQ. The V and J ends lost 8 bases and 2 bases, in that order; junction bases with no gene match: 3. There are 13 residues in the CDR3. The CDR3 DNA sequence: TGTGCCAGCGGCGGGGGGTCCACAGATACGCAGTATTTT. This encodes CASGGGSTDTQYF.

Comment on this clone: One junction end disagrees with the germline gene, perhaps due to a read error. The rearrangement uses TRBV7-7 and TRBJ2-5; 7 bases are shared with TRBD1. Germline V lookup: CDR1 SSHAT, CDR2 FNYEAQ (reference sequence). The CDR3 spans 15 residues. CDR3 sequence (DNA): TGTGCTAGCAGCTTAGCATCCAGGGGGAGAGAGACCCAGTACTTC. Its translation: CASSLASRGRETQYF.

V usage is TRBV7-2 and J usage is TRBJ2-2, with a tentative D call TRBD1 (6 bases). The V gene's germline CDR1 is SGHTA and CDR2 FQGNSA. The CDR3 runs 15 residues. Between the trimmed V and J ends, which lost 2 bases and 4 bases, there was a span of 11 bases. The CDR3 DNA follows: TGTGCCAGCAGCTTACCCCAGGGGTCCACCGGGGAGCTGTTTTTT. It encodes CASSLPQGSTGELFF.

This rearrangement joins TRBV7-2 to TRBJ1-6; 7 bases agree with TRBD1. The CDR3 has 15 amino acids. The germline V gene encodes CDR1 SGHTA and CDR2 FQGNSA. J was trimmed by 6 bases and V by 5 bases; bases with no gene match: 7. DNA for the CDR3: TGTGCCAGCAGCCCTACAGGGGCCATTAATTCACCCCTCCACTTT. Translating it yields CASSPTGAINSPLHF.

V is TRBV3-1 (or the pseudogene TRBV3-2) and J is TRBJ1-1; TRBD1 is a possible D gene (5 bases). Germline V gene lookup returns CDR1 LGHDT and CDR2 YNNKEL (reference sequence). The CDR3 is made up of 15 amino acids. With 3 bases removed from V and 1 base from J, the gap between germline ends came to 12 bases. The CDR3 here is CASSHPRGSNTEAFF. Written as DNA, the CDR3 is TGTGCCAGCAGCCACCCTAGGGGATCGAACACTGAAGCTTTCTTT.

The CDR3, as DNA: TGTGCCAGCAGCTTATACTATCTGCACTACGAGCAGTACTTC. It translates to CASSLYYLHYEQYF. This chain joins TRBV11-2 and TRBJ2-7; D gene uncertain. Germline V gene data show CDR1 as SGHAT and CDR2 as FQNNGV. Trimming pared 2 bases from V and 3 bases from J, leaving 11 bases between. CDR3 length equals 14 residues.

The V gene is TRBV7-8, the J gene TRBJ2-7, with 14 bases lining up with TRBD2. Germline lookup yields CDR1 SGHVS and CDR2 FQNEAQ. This CDR3 is built from 15 residues. Trimming at V came to 5 bases and at J to 4 bases, leaving 4 bases not matched to a gene. CDR3 amino acids: CASSRGTSGSYEQYF. CDR3 DNA sequence: TGTGCCAGCAGCCGAGGGACTAGCGGGAGTTACGAGCAGTACTTC. Looking up the rest from reference TRBV7-8 and TRBJ2-7 gives the full variable domain: GAGVSQSPRYKVAKRGQDVALRCDPISGHVSLFWYQQALGQGPEFLTYFQNEAQLDKSGLPSDRFFAERPEGSVSTLKIQRTQQEDSAVYLCASSRGTSGSYEQYFGPGTRLTVT.

The chain joins TRBV11-2 to TRBJ1-1; D is perhaps TRBD1 (5 bases). Germline V gene lookup returns CDR1 SGHAT and CDR2 FQNNGV. CDR3 length equals 15 residues. V was cut by 4 bases and J by 3 bases, with 15 bases left in between. The CDR3 protein is CASSWPGGRHTEAFF. The CDR3 nucleotides are TGTGCCAGCAGCTGGCCGGGGGGTAGGCACACTGAAGCTTTCTTT.

This clone is a singleton in its sample. V is TRBV4-3 and J is TRBJ2-7; TRBD2 agrees at 8 bases. This CDR3 comprises 16 residues. Germline V gene sequence: CDR1 LGHNA, CDR2 YSLEER. J lost 4 bases, V lost 0 bases, and 8 bases had no gene match. The chain's CDR3 is CASSQDSGGRSYEQYF. In DNA, the CDR3 is TGCGCCAGCAGCCAAGATTCAGGCGGGAGGAGTTACGAGCAGTACTTC.

The J gene is TRBJ2-1, the V gene TRBV6-4; 7 nucleotides line up with TRBD1. The CDR3 runs 15 residues. Germline V gene lookup returns CDR1 MRHNA and CDR2 SNTAGT. Germline trimming cut 4 bases from V and 5 bases from J; bases unmatched to any gene: 8. Here the CDR3 DNA reads TGTGCCAGCAGTGCCCATCGACAGGGACACAATGAGCAGTTCTTC. It is translated as CASSAHRQGHNEQFF.

This rearrangement joins TRBV6-1 to TRBJ2-3; TRBD2 is a possible D gene (6 bases). Germline CDR1 MNHNS, CDR2 SASEGT. There are 15 residues in the CDR3. Between the trimmed V and J ends, which lost 1 base and 1 base, there was a span of 9 bases. CDR3 nucleotide sequence: TGTGCCAGCAGTGAAGGGTGGGGGGGCACAGATACGCAGTATTTT. Residues: CASSEGWGGTDTQYF.

The chain couples TRBV18 to TRBJ1-3; tentatively, D is TRBD1 (6 bases). The V and J ends lost 8 bases and 0 bases respectively, with 11 bases between them. The CDR3 is made up of 14 amino acids. Germline V CDR1 and CDR2: KGHSH, LQKENI. This chain's CDR3 is CASARDTSGNTIYF. The DNA for the CDR3 is TGTGCCAGCGCCCGGGACACCTCTGGAAACACCATATATTTT.

CDR3 protein: CASRFFGELFF. The CDR3 nucleotides read TGTGCCAGCAGGTTCTTCGGGGAGCTGTTTTTT. The chain carries TRBV27 and TRBJ2-2; D call uncertain. The CDR3 extends over 11 amino acids. Germline values: CDR1 MNHEY, CDR2 SMNVEV (reference sequence). V dropped 6 bases and J dropped 7 bases, with 6 bases sitting between them.

The chain links TRBV28 to TRBJ1-2; TRBD1 agrees at 7 bases. V lost 9 bases, J lost 2 bases, and 9 bases stayed unmatched. The CDR3 totals 14 residues. CDR1 MDHEN and CDR2 SYDVKM come from the germline V gene. The CDR3 is CASLRGGNNYGYTF. In nucleotides, the CDR3 is TGTGCCAGTTTAAGAGGGGGCAACAACTATGGCTACACCTTC.

This sequence joins TRBV6-5 and TRBJ1-3; D call uncertain. The ends were cut back, 6 bases at V and 0 bases at J, with 12 bases in the middle. The CDR3 consists of 15 residues. CDR1 is MNHEY, CDR2 SVGAGI, per germline. The CDR3 DNA follows: TGTGCCAGCAGGACGGACTGGGGCTCTGGAAACACCATATATTTT. Translated: CASRTDWGSGNTIYF.

The V call is TRBV28, the J call TRBJ2-1; TRBD2 agrees at 8 bases. This CDR3 has 13 amino acids. CDR1 and CDR2 (germline): MDHEN, SYDVKM. The V gene end was trimmed by 9 bases and the J gene end by 4 bases; junction bases not matched to a gene: 5. CDR3 nucleotide sequence: TGTGCCAGTAGCGGGATGGGGTACAATGAGCAGTTCTTC. Translated: CASSGMGYNEQFF.

The rearrangement joins TRBV11-3 to TRBJ2-2, with a possible D match to TRBD1 (6 bases). V was clipped by 0 bases and J by 4 bases, with 15 bases between them. The CDR3 loop spans 17 amino acids. Germline loops: CDR1 SGHNT, CDR2 YENEEA. CDR3 DNA sequence: TGTGCCAGCAGCTTAGAAGGGGGTTACGGGGCCACCGGGGAGCTGTTTTTT. Amino acids: CASSLEGGYGATGELFF. The variable domain in full, with the rest retrieved from reference TRBV11-3 and TRBJ2-2, is EAGVVQSPRYKIIEKKQPVAFWCNPISGHNTLYWYLQNLGQGPELLIRYENEEAVDDSQLPKDRFSAERLKGVDSTLKIQPAELGDSAVYLCASSLEGGYGATGELFFGEGSRLTVL.

This sequence joins TRBV7-2 and TRBJ1-1; the D is unclear. The germline gives CDR1 SGHTA, CDR2 FQGNSA. V gave up 6 bases and J gave up 5 bases, with 10 bases separating them. CDR3 length: 12 residues. The CDR3 DNA follows: TGTGCCAGCAGACGGGAAGGGACTGAAGCTTTCTTT. Translation: CASRREGTEAFF.

The gene calls are TRBV27 and TRBJ2-3; 12 bases align to TRBD2. The CDR3 has 16 residues. The ends lost 5 bases at V and 4 bases at J; junction bases unmatched: 7. Germline CDR1 MNHEY, CDR2 SMNVEV (reference sequence). The CDR3 coding sequence is TGTGCCAGCAGTCAACCGGGACTAGCGGGCTCAGATACGCAGTATTTT. Amino acids: CASSQPGLAGSDTQYF.

The chain has TRBV6-5 and TRBJ1-5, with 8 bases aligning to TRBD1. Germline V gene data show CDR1 as MNHEY and CDR2 as SVGAGI. Losses at the gene ends were 6 bases for V and 2 bases for J; bases not matched to a gene: 3. This CDR3 region has 14 residues. CDR3 nucleotide sequence: TGTGCCAGCAGAAAGACAGGGGGCAATCAGCCCCAGCATTTT. Its protein is CASRKTGGNQPQHF.

The genes are TRBV9 and TRBJ2-3; D may be TRBD2 (5 bases). CDR1 is SGDLS, CDR2 YYNGEE, per germline. V shed 0 bases and J shed 0 bases, with 5 bases lying between them. The CDR3 runs to 14 residues. As DNA, the CDR3 is TGTGCCAGCAGCGTAGTAGCGAGCACAGATACGCAGTATTTT. Residues: CASSVVASTDTQYF.

The rearrangement uses TRBV19 and TRBJ2-7; D call uncertain. Per the germline V gene, CDR1 is LNHDA and CDR2 is SQIVND (reference sequence). The V end lost 5 bases, the J end lost 7 bases, and 9 bases lay between the germline ends. The CDR3 is 11 amino acids. For the CDR3, the DNA is TGTGCCAGTAGTTACCACGAGGAGCAGTACTTC. Translated, it gives CASSYHEEQYF.

The chain joins TRBV7-2 to TRBJ2-2; TRBD1 aligns across 7 bases. The germline gives CDR1 SGHTA, CDR2 FQGNSA. V lost 0 bases, J lost 2 bases, and 6 bases stayed unmatched. This CDR3 region has 17 residues. The CDR3 is CASSLAVGTVNTGELFF. The CDR3 region has the DNA TGTGCCAGCAGCTTAGCGGTCGGGACAGTTAACACCGGGGAGCTGTTTTTT.

The chain carries TRBV5-4 and TRBJ1-1; 7 bases match TRBD1. This CDR3 comprises 14 residues. The germline V gene encodes CDR1 SGHNT and CDR2 YYREEE (reference sequence). J was trimmed by 1 base and V by 3 bases; bases with no gene match: 3. The CDR3 DNA reads TGTGCCAGCAGCTCTCGGACAGGGAACACTGAAGCTTTCTTT. The encoded protein is CASSSRTGNTEAFF. The complete variable domain, with remaining parts taken from reference TRBV5-4 and TRBJ1-1, reads ETGVTQSPTHLIKTRGQQVTLRCSSQSGHNTVSWYQQALGQGPQFIFQYYREEENGRGNFPPRFSGLQFPNYSSELNVNALELDDSALYLCASSSRTGNTEAFFGQGTRLTVV.

The chain carries TRBV6-5 and TRBJ1-2; the D is unclear. The CDR3 length is 15 residues. CDR1 MNHEY and CDR2 SVGAGI come from the germline V gene. Trimming took 6 bases from V and 8 from J, leaving 22 bases between them. Here the CDR3 reads CASSLPSPTTIGYTF. CDR3 DNA: TGTGCCAGCAGCCTTCCTTCTCCAACTACTATAGGCTACACCTTC.

The chain uses TRBV5-5 and TRBJ2-7; maybe TRBD1 (5 bases). Germline-derived CDR1 and CDR2 are SGHKS and YYEKEE (reference sequence). The CDR3 runs to 14 residues. V lost 4 bases to trimming and J lost 2 bases, with 13 bases between them. The chain's CDR3 is CASSRPRGTYEQYF. DNA of the CDR3: TGTGCCAGCAGCCGTCCTAGGGGAACCTACGAGCAGTACTTC.